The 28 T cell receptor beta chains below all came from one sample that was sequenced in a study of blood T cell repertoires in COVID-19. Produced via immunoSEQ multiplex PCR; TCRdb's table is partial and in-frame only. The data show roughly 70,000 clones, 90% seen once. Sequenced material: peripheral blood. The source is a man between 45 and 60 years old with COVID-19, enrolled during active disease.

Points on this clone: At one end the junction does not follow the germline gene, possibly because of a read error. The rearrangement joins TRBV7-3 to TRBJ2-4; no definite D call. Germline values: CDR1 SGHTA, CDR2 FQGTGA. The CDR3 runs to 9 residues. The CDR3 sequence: CASTPRARF. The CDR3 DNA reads TGTGCCAGCACCCCTCGCGCCCGATTC.

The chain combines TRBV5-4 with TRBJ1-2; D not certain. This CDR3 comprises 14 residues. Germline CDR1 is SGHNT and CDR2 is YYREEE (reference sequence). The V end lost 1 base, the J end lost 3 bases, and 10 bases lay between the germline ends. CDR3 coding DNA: TGTGCCAGCAGCTTGACGACAAACCACTATGGCTACACCTTC. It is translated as CASSLTTNHYGYTF.

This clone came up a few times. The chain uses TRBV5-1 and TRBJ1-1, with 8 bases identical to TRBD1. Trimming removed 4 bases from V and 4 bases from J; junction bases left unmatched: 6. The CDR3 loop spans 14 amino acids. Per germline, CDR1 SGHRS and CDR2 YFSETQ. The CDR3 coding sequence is TGCGCCAGCAGCCCCACAGGGGGTAGCACTGAAGCTTTCTTT. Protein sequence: CASSPTGGSTEAFF.

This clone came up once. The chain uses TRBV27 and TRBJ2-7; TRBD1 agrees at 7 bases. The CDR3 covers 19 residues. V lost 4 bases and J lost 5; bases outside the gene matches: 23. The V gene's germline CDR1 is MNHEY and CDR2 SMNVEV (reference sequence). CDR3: CASSSLVSVTGSLGDEQYF. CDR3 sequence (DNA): TGTGCCAGCAGTTCTCTAGTAAGCGTGACAGGGTCCCTGGGCGACGAGCAGTACTTC.

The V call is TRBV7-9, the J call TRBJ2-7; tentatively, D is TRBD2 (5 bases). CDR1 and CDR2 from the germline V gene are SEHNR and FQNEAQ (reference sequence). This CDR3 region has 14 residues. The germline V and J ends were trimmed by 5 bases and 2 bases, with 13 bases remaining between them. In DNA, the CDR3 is TGTGCCAGCAGCGCAGGAGGCAGGACCTACGAGCAGTACTTC. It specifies CASSAGGRTYEQYF.

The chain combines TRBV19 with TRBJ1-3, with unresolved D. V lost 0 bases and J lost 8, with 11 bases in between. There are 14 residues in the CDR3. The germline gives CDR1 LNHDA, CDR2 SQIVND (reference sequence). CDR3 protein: CASSIDPPGYTIYF. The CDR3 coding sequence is TGTGCCAGTAGTATAGATCCGCCGGGATACACCATATATTTT.

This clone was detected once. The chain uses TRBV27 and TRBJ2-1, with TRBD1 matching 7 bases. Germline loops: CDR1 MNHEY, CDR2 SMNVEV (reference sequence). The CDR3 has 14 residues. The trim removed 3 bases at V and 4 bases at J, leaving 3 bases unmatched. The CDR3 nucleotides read TGTGCCAGCAGTTTTTCGGGACAGTACAATGAGCAGTTCTTC. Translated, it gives CASSFSGQYNEQFF.

CDR3 bases: TGCGCCAGCAGCTTTAACACAGATACGCAGTATTTT. The encoded protein is CASSFNTDTQYF. The V and J genes are TRBV5-1 and TRBJ2-3; D not certain. The CDR3 is 12 amino acids. V was cut by 2 bases and J by 2 bases, with 3 bases left in between. The germline V gene has CDR1 SGHRS and CDR2 YFSETQ.

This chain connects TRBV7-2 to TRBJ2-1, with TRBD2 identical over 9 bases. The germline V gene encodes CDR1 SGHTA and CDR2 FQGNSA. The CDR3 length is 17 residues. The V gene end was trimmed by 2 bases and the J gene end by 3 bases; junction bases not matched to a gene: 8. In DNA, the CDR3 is TGTGCCAGCAGCTTACGGATAGCGGGAGTCGGCTACAATGAGCAGTTCTTC. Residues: CASSLRIAGVGYNEQFF.

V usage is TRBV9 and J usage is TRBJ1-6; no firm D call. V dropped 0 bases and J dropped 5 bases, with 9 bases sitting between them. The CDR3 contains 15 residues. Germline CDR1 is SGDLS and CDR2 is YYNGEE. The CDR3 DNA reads TGTGCCAGCAGCGTAGTGGACGGGAATAATTCACCCCTCCACTTT. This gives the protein CASSVVDGNNSPLHF.

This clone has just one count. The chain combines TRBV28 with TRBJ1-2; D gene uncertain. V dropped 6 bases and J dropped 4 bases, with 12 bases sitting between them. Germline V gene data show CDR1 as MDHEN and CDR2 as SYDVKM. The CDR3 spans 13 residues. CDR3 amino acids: CASRLPLSYGYTF. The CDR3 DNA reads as TGTGCCAGCAGACTCCCCCTTTCCTATGGCTACACCTTC.

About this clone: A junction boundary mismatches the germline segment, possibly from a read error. The CDR3 here is CATSQERRAFF. Here the CDR3 DNA reads TGTGCCACCAGTCAGGAAAGAAGAGCTTTCTTT. The chain employs TRBV25-1 and TRBJ1-1; D call uncertain. This CDR3 has 11 residues. CDR1 and CDR2 from the germline V gene are MGHDK and SYGVNS.

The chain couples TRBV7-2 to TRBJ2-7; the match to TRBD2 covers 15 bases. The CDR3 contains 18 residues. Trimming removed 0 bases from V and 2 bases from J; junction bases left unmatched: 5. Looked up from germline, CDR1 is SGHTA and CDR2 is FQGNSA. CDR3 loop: CASSLAGLAGGPAYEQYF. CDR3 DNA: TGTGCCAGCAGCTTAGCGGGACTAGCGGGAGGTCCCGCCTACGAGCAGTACTTC.

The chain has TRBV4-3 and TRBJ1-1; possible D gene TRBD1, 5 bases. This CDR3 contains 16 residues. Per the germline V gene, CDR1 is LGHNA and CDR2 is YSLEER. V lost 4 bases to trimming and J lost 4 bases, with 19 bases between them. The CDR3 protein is CASSPKGGASGTEAFF. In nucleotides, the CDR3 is TGCGCCAGCAGCCCCAAAGGAGGGGCGAGCGGCACTGAAGCTTTCTTT.

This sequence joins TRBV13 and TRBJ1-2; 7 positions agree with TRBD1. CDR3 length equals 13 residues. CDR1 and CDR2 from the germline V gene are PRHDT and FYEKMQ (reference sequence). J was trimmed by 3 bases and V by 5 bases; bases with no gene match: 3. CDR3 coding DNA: TGTGCCAGCAGCCGGGACAGATACTATGGCTACACCTTC. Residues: CASSRDRYYGYTF.

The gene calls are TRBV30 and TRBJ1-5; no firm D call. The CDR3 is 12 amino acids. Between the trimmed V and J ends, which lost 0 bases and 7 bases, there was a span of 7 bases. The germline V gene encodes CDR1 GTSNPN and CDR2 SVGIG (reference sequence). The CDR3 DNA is TGTGCCTGGAGTGTACTGAGGCAGCCCCAGCATTTT. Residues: CAWSVLRQPQHF.

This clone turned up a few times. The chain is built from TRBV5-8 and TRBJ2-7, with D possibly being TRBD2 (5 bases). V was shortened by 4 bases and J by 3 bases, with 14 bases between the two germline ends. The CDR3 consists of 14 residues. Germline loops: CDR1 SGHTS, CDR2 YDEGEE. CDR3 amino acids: CASSTLTGIYEQYF. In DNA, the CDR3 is TGTGCCAGCAGCACCCTAACGGGAATCTACGAGCAGTACTTC.

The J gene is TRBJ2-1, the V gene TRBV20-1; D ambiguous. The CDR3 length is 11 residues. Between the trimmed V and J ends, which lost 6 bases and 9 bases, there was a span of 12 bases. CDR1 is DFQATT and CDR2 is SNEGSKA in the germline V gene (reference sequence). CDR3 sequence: CSAILSVEQFF. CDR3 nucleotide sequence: TGCAGTGCCATTCTATCGGTTGAGCAGTTCTTC.

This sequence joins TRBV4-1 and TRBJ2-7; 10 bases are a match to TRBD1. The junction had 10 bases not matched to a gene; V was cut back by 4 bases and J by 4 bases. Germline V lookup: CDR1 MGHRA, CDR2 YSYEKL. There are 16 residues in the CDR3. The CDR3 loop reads CASSLRAGTGDYEQYF. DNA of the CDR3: TGCGCCAGCAGCCTCCGAGCCGGGACAGGGGATTACGAGCAGTACTTC.

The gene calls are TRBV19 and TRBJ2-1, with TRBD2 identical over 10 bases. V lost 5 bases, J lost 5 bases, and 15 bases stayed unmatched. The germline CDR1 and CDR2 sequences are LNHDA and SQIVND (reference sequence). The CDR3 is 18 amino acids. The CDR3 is CASSPLFASGRFDNEQFF. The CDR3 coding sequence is TGTGCCAGTAGTCCTCTTTTTGCTAGCGGGAGATTCGACAATGAGCAGTTCTTC.

The CDR3 reads CASNPGGEGNQPQHF. For the CDR3, the DNA is TGTGCCAGTAACCCAGGGGGCGAGGGCAATCAGCCCCAGCATTTT. The V gene is TRBV19, the J gene TRBJ1-5; 8 bases are a match to TRBD1. Germline V gene data show CDR1 as LNHDA and CDR2 as SQIVND (reference sequence). This CDR3 spans 15 amino acids. V dropped 7 bases and J dropped 2; count of bases not matched to a gene: 7.

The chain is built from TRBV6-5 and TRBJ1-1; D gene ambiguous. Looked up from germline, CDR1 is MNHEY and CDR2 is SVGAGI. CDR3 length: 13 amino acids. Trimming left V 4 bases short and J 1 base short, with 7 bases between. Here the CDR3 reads CASSFTANTEAFF. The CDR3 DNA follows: TGTGCCAGCAGTTTTACTGCGAACACTGAAGCTTTCTTT.

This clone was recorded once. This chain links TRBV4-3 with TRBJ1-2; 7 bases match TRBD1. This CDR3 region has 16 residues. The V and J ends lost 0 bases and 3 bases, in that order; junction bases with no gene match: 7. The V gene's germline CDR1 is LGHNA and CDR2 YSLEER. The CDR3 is CASSQDQGDYDYGYTF. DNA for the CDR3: TGCGCCAGCAGCCAAGATCAGGGGGATTACGACTATGGCTACACCTTC.

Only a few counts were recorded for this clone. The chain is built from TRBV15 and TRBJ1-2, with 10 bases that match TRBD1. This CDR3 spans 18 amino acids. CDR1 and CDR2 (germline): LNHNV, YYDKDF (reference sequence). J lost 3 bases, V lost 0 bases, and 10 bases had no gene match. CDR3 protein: CATSRDLTGTGEDYGYTF. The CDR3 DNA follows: TGTGCCACCAGCAGAGACTTAACAGGGACAGGGGAAGACTATGGCTACACCTTC.

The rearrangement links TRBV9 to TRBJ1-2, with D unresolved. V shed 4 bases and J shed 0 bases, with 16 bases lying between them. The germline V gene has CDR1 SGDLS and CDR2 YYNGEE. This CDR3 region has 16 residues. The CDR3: CASSPNSLDPNYGYTF. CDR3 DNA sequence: TGTGCCAGCAGCCCAAACTCTCTAGACCCTAACTATGGCTACACCTTC.

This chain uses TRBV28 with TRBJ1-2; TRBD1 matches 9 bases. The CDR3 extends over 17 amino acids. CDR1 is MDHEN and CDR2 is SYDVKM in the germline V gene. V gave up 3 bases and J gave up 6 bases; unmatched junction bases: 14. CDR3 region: CASSLLVGQGQRDGYTF. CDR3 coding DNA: TGTGCCAGCAGTTTGCTTGTTGGACAGGGGCAACGGGATGGCTACACCTTC.

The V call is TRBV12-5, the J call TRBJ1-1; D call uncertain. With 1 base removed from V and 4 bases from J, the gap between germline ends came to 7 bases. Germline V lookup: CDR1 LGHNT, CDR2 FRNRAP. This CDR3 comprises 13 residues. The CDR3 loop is CASGLESGTEAFF. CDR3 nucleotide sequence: TGTGCTAGTGGTTTGGAGAGCGGCACTGAAGCTTTCTTT.

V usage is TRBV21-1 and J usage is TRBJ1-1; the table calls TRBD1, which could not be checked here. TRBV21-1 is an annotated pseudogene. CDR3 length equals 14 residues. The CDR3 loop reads CASSTRTENTEAFF. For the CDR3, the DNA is TGTGCCAGCAGCACCCGGACAGAGAACACTGAAGCTTTCTTT.